What follows are 2 T cell receptor beta chains derived from one specimen sequenced in a study of human T cells and chemical hapten exposure. Regarding time point: pre-sensitization, week 0. Stated treatment: therapeutic diphenylcyclopropenone sensitization with weekly scalp DPC. TCRdb called the RACE reads again in MiXCR, with one record for every CDR3 protein. The data hold around 100,000 distinct CDR3 sequences, with less than 14% observed a single time. The material was whole blood, obtained in connection with sensitization to the hapten diphenylcyclopropenone (DPC). These receptors were taken from a woman aged 55-69 years with alopecia areata. Some clones in this sample may be carry-over from other donors' samples.

There are many counts of this clonotype. The rearrangement joins TRBV18 to TRBJ2-6, with a possible D match to TRBD2 (5 bases). The CDR3 sequence is 16 residues long. The germline V gene has CDR1 KGHSH and CDR2 LQKENI. V dropped 8 bases and J dropped 0 bases, with 14 bases sitting between them. Here the CDR3 reads CASPGDVSSGANVLTF. As DNA, the CDR3 is TGTGCCAGCCCCGGGGATGTCTCCTCTGGGGCCAACGTCCTGACTTTC.

This clonotype was recorded many times. This rearrangement joins TRBV15 to TRBJ2-6, with D tentatively TRBD1 (6 bases). V was trimmed by 8 bases and J by 0 bases, leaving 14 bases between them. CDR1 and CDR2 (germline): LNHNV, YYDKDF (reference sequence). CDR3 length equals 16 residues. The CDR3 region is CATRGQSGSGANVLTF. The CDR3 DNA follows: TGTGCCACCCGAGGACAGTCCGGCTCTGGGGCCAACGTCCTGACTTTC. The variable domain in full, with the rest retrieved from reference TRBV15 and TRBJ2-6, is DAMVIQNPRYQVTQFGKPVTLSCSQTLNHNVMYWYQQKSSQAPKLLFHYYDKDFNNEADTPDNFQSRRPNTSFCFLDIRSPGLGDTAMYLCATRGQSGSGANVLTFGAGSRLTVL.